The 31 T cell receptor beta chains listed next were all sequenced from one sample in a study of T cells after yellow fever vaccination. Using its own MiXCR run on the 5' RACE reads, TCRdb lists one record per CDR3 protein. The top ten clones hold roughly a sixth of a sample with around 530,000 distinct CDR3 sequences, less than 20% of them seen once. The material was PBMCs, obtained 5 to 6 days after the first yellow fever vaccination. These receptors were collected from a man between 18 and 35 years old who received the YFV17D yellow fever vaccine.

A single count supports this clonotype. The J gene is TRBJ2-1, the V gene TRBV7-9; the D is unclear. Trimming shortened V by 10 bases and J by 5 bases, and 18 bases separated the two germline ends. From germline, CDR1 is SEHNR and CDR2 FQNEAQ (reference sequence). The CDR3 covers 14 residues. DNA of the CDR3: TGTGCCATCGGCCCCGGGCTACGGCACAATGAGCAGTTCTTC. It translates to CAIGPGLRHNEQFF. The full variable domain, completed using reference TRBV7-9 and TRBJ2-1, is DTGVSQNPRHKITKRGQNVTFRCDPISEHNRLYWYRQTLGQGPEFLTYFQNEAQLEKSRLLSDRFSAERPKGSFSTLEIQRTEQGDSAMYLCAIGPGLRHNEQFFGPGTRLTVL.

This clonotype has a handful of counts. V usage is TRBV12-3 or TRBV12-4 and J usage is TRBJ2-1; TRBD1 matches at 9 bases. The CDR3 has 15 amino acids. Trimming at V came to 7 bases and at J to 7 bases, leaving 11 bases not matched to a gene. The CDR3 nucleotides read TGTGCCAGCATCCTTGGGACAGGGTTCTCAAATGAGCAGTTCTTC. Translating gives CASILGTGFSNEQFF.

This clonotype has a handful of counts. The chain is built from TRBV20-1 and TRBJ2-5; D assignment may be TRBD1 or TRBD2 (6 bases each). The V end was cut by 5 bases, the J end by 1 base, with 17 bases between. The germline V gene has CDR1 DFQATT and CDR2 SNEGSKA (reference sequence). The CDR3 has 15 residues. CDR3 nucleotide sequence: TGCAGTGCTGTGGGGGGCGGGCTAGTCCAAGAGACCCAGTACTTC. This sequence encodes CSAVGGGLVQETQYF.

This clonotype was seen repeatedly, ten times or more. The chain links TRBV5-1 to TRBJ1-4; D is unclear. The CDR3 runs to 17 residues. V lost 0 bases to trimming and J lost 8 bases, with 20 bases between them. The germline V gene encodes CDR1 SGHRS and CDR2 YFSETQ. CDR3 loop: CASSLGISTAPGEKLFF. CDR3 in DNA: TGCGCCAGCAGCTTGGGTATCTCGACGGCTCCCGGGGAAAAACTGTTTTTT.

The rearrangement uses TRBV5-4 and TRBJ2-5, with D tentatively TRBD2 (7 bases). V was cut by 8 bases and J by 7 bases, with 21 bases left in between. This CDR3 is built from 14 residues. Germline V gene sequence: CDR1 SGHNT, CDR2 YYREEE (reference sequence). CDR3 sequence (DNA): TGTGCCAGTCAAGGGGGGGGCAGGGACGGGACCCAGTACTTC. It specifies CASQGGGRDGTQYF.

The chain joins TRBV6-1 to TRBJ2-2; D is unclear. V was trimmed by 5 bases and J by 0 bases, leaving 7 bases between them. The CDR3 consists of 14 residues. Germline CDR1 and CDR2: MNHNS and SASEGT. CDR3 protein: CASSRQTNTGELFF. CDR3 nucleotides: TGTGCCAGCAGTCGCCAGACGAACACCGGGGAGCTGTTTTTT.

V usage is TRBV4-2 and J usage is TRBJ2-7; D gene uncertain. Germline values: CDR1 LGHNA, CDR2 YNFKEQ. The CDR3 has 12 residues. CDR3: CASSQAWLNIQV. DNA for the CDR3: TGTGCCAGCAGCCAAGCATGGTTAAACATCCAAGTC.

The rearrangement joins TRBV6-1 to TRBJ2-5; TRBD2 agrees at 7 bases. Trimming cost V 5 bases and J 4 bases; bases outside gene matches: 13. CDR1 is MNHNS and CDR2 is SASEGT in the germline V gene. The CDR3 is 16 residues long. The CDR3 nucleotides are TGTGCCAGCAGTCGCTGGGAGGGGCAGATATTAGAGACCCAGTACTTC. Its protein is CASSRWEGQILETQYF.

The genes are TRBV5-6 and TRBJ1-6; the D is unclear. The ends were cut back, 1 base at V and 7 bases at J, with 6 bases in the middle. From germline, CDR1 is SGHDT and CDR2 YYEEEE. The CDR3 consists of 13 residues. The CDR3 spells CASSLQANSPLHF. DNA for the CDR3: TGTGCCAGCAGCTTGCAGGCGAATTCACCCCTCCACTTT.

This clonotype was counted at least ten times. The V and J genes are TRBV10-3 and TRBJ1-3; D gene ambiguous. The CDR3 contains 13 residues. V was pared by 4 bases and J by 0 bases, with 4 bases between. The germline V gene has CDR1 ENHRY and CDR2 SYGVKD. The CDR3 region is CAISGSSGNTIYF. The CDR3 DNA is TGTGCCATCAGTGGCAGCTCTGGAAACACCATATATTTT.

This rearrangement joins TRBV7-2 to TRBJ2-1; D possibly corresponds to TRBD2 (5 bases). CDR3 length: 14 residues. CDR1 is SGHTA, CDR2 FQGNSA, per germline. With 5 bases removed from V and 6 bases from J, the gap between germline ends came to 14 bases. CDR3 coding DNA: TGTGCCAGCAGCCCCGGAGGAGGACCCAATGAGCAGTTCTTC. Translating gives CASSPGGGPNEQFF. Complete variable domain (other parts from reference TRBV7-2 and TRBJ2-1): GAGVSQSPSNKVTEKGKDVELRCDPISGHTALYWYRQSLGQGLEFLIYFQGNSAPDKSGLPSDRFSAERTGGSVSTLTIQRTQQEDSAVYLCASSPGGGPNEQFFGPGTRLTVL.

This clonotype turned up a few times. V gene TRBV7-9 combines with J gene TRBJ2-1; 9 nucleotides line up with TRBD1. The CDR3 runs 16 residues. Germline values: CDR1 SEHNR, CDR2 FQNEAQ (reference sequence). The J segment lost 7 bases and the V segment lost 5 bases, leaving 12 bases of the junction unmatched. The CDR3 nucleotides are TGTGCCAGCAGCCGAAAGAAACCGGGACAGGGAAATGAGCAGTTCTTC. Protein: CASSRKKPGQGNEQFF.

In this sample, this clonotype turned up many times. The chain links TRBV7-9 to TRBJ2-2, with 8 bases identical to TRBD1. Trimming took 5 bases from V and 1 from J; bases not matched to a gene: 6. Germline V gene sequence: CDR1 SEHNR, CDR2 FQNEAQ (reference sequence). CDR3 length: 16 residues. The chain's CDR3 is CASSPRQGRNTGELFF. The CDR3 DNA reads TGTGCCAGCAGCCCACGACAGGGGAGGAACACCGGGGAGCTGTTTTTT.

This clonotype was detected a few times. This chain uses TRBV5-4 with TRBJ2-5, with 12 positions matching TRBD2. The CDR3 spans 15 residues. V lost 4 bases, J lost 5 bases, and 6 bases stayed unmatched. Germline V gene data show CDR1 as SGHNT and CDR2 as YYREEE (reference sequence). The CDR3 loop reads CASSPRLAGVETQYF. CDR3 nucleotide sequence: TGTGCCAGCAGCCCCCGACTAGCGGGGGTGGAGACCCAGTACTTC.

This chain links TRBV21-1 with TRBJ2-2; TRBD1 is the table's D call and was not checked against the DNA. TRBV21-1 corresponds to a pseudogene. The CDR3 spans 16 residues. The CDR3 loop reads CASSRVGQGGPGELFF. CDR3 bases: TGTGCCAGCAGCAGGGTCGGCCAGGGGGGCCCCGGGGAGCTGTTTTTT.

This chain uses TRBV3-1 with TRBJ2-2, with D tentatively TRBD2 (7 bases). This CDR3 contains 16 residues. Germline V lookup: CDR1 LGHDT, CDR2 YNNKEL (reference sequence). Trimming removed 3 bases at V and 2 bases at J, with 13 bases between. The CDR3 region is CASSHGGAPNTGELFF. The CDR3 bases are TGTGCCAGCAGCCATGGGGGGGCACCAAACACCGGGGAGCTGTTTTTT.

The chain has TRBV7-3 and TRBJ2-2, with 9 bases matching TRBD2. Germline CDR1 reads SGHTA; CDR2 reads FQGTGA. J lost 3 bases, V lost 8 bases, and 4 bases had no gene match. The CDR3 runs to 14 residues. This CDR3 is CASGAGGYTGELFF. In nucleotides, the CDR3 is TGTGCCAGCGGCGCGGGGGGGTACACCGGGGAGCTGTTTTTT. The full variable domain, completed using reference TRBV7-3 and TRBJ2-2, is GAGVSQTPSNKVTEKGKYVELRCDPISGHTALYWYRQSLGQGPEFLIYFQGTGAADDSGLPNDRFFAVRPEGSVSTLKIQRTERGDSAVYLCASGAGGYTGELFFGEGSRLTVL.

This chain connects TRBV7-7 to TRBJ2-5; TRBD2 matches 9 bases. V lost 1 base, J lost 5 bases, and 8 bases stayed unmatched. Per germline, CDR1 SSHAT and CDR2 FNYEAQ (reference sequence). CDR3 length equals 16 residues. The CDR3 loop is CASSLDLAGGGETQYF. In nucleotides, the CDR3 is TGTGCCAGCAGCTTAGATCTGGCGGGGGGGGGCGAGACCCAGTACTTC.

DNA of the CDR3: TGTGCCAGCAGCGTACAGGGACTTCTCACAGATACGCAGTATTTT. Translation: CASSVQGLLTDTQYF. This sequence joins TRBV6-1 and TRBJ2-3; D possibly uses TRBD1 or TRBD2 (6 bases each). The CDR3 runs to 15 residues. Germline CDR1 and CDR2: MNHNS and SASEGT. Between the trimmed V and J ends, which lost 6 bases and 2 bases, there was a span of 15 bases.

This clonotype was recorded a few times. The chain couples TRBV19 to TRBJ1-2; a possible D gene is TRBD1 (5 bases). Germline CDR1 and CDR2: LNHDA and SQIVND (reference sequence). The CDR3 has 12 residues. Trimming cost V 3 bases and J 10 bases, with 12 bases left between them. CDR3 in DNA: TGTGCCAGTAGTATGAGAGGGGTTTACTACACCTTC. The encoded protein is CASSMRGVYYTF.

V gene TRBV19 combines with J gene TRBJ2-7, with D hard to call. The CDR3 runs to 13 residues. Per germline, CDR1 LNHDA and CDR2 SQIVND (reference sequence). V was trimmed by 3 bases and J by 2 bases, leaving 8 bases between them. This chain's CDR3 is CASSMRTPYEQYF. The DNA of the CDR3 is TGTGCCAGTAGTATGCGCACGCCCTACGAGCAGTACTTC. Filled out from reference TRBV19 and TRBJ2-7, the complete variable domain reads DGGITQSPKYLFRKEGQNVTLSCEQNLNHDAMYWYRQDPGQGLRLIYYSQIVNDFQKGDIAEGYSVSREKKESFPLTVTSAQKNPTAFYLCASSMRTPYEQYFGPGTRLTVT.

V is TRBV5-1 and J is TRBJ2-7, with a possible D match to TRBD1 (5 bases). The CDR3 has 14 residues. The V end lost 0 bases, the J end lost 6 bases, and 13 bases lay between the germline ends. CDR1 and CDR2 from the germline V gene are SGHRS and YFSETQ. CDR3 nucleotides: TGCGCCAGCAGCTTGGAAAGTCAGGGCGGCGAGCAGTACGTC. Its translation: CASSLESQGGEQYV.

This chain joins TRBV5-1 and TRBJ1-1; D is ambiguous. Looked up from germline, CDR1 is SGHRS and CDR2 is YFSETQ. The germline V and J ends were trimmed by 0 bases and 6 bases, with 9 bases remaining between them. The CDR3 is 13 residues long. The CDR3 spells CASSLVAPAEAFF. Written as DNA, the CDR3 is TGCGCCAGCAGCTTGGTGGCCCCCGCTGAAGCTTTCTTT.

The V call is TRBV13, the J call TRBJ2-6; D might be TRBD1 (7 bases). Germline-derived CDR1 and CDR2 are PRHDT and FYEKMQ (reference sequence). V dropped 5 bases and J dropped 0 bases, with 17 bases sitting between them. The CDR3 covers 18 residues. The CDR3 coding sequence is TGTGCCAGCAGCCGGGAGACAGGGATAAGCTCTGGGGCCAACGTCCTGACTTTC. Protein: CASSRETGISSGANVLTF.

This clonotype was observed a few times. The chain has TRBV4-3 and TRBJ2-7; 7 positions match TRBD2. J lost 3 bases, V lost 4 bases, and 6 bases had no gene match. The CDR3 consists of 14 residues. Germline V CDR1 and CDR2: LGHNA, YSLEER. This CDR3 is CASSPGEGRYEQYF. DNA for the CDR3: TGCGCCAGCAGCCCGGGGGAGGGCCGCTACGAGCAGTACTTC.

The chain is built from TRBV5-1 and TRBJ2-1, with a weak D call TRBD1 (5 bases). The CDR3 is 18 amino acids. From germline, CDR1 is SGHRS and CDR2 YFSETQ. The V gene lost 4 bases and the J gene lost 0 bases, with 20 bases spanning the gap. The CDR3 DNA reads TGCGCCAGCAGCCCCCGCCCGGCAGGGTCTAGCTCCTACAATGAGCAGTTCTTC. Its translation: CASSPRPAGSSSYNEQFF. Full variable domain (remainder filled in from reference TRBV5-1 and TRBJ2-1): KAGVTQTPRYLIKTRGQQVTLSCSPISGHRSVSWYQQTPGQGLQFLFEYFSETQRNKGNFPGRFSGRQFSNSRSEMNVSTLELGDSALYLCASSPRPAGSSSYNEQFFGPGTRLTVL.

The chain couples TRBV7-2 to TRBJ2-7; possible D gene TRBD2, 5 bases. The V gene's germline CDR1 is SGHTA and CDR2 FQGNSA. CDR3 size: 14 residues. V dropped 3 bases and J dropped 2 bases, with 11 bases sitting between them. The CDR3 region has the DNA TGTGCCAGCAGCTTCAGCTCCGGGACCTACGAGCAGTACTTC. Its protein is CASSFSSGTYEQYF. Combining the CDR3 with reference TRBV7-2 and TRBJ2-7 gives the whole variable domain GAGVSQSPSNKVTEKGKDVELRCDPISGHTALYWYRQSLGQGLEFLIYFQGNSAPDKSGLPSDRFSAERTGGSVSTLTIQRTQQEDSAVYLCASSFSSGTYEQYFGPGTRLTVT.

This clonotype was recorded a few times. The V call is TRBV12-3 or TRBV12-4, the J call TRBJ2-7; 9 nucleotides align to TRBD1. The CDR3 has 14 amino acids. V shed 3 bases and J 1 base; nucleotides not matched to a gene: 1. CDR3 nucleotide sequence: TGTGCCAGCAGTTTCGGGACAGGGTCCTACGAGCAGTACGTC. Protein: CASSFGTGSYEQYV.

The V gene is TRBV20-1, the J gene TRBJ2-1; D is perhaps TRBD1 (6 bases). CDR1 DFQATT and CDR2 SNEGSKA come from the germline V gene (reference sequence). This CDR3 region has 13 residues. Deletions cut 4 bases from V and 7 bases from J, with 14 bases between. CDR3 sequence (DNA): TGCAGTGCTACCTCAGGGGAGAGGAATGAGCAGTTCTTC. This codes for CSATSGERNEQFF.

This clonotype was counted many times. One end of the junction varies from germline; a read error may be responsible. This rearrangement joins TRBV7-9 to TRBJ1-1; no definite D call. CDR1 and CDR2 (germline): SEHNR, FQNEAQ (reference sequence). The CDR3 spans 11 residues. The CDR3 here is CASSLDTEAFF. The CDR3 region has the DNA TGCGCCAGCAGCTTGGACACTGAAGCTTTCTTT.

In DNA, the CDR3 is TGTGCCATCAGTGAGTCGACGGGGACCATATATTTT. Encoded protein: CAISESTGTIYF. V usage is TRBV10-3 and J usage is TRBJ1-3; D is ambiguous. This CDR3 has 12 residues. Germline CDR1 and CDR2: ENHRY and SYGVKD. V was trimmed by 0 bases and J by 10 bases, leaving 7 bases between them.